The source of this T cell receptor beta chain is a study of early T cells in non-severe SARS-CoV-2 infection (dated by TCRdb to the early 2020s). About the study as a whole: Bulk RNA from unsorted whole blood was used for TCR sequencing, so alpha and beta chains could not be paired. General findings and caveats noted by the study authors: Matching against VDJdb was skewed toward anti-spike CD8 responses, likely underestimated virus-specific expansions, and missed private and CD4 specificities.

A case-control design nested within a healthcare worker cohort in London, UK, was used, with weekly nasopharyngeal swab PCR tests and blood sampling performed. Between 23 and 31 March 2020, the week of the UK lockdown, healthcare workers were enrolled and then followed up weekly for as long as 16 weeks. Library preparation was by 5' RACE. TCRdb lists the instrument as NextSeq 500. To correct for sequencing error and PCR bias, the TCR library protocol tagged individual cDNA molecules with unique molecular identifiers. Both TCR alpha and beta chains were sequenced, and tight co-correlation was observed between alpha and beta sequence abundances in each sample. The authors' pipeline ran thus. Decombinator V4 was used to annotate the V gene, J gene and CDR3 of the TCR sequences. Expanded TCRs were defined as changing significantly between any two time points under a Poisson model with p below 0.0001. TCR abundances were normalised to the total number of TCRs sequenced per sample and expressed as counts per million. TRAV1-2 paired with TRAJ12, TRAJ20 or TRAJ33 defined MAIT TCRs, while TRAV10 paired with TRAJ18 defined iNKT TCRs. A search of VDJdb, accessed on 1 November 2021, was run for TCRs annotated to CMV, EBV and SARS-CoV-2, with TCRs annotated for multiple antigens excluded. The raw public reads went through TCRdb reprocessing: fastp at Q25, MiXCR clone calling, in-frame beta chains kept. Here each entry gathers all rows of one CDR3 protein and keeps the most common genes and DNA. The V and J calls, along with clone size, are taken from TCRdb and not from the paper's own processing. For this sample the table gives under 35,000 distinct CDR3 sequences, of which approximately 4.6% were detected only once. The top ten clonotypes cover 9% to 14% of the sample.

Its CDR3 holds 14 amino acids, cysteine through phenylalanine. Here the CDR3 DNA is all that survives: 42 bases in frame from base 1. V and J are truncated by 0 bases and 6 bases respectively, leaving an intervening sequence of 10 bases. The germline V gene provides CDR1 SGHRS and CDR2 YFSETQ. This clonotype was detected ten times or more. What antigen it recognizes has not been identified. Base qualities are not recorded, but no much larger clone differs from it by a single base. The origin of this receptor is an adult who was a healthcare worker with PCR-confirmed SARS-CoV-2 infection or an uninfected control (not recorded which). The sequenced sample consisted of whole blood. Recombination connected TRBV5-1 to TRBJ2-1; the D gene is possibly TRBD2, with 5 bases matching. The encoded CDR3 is CASSLGSAGNEQFF. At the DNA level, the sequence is TGCGCCAGCAGCTTGGGCAGCGCGGGCAATGAGCAGTTCTTC.